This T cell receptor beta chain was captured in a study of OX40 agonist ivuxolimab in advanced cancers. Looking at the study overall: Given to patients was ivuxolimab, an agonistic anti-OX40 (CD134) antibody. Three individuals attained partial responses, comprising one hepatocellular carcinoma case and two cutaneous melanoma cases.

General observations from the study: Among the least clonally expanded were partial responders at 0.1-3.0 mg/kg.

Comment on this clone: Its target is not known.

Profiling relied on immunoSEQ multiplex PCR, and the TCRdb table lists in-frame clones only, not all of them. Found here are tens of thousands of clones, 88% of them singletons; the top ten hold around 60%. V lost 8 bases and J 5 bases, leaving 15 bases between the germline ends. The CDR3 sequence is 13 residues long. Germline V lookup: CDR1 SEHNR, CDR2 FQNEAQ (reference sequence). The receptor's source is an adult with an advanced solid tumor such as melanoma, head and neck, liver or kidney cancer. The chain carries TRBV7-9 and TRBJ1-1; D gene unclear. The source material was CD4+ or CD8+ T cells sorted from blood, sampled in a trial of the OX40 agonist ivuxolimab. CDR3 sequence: CASGEGHWTEAFF. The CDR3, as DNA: TGTGCCAGCGGCGAGGGTCATTGGACTGAAGCTTTCTTT. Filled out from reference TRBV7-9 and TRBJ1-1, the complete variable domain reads DTGVSQNPRHKITKRGQNVTFRCDPISEHNRLYWYRQTLGQGPEFLTYFQNEAQLEKSRLLSDRFSAERPKGSFSTLEIQRTEQGDSAMYLCASGEGHWTEAFFGQGTRLTVV.